The 23 T cell receptor beta chains listed next were all sequenced from one sample in a study of cytomegalovirus exposure and HLA in healthy donors. 60 Vbeta and 13 Jbeta primers were used in PCR. Repertoires were generated with immunoSEQ multiplex PCR, while TCRdb's copy carries only in-frame clones and drops some. The sample carries roughly 70,000 clones, 70% to 80% recorded once. Sequencing input: PBMCs. Receptor source: a man aged 50 to 59 in good health and CMV-seronegative.

This clone came up a few times. The chain is built from TRBV7-2 and TRBJ1-2; D possibly corresponds to TRBD1 (6 bases). The CDR3 loop spans 17 amino acids. Per the germline V gene, CDR1 is SGHTA and CDR2 is FQGNSA. V was trimmed by 1 base and J by 2 bases, leaving 17 bases between them. The CDR3 loop reads CASSLGWSGAVNYGYTF. CDR3 bases: TGTGCCAGCAGCTTAGGTTGGTCAGGGGCTGTAAACTATGGCTACACCTTC.

The V gene is TRBV10-2, the J gene TRBJ1-1; the match to TRBD1 covers 7 bases. V lost 5 bases, J lost 4 bases, and 7 bases stayed unmatched. Per the germline V gene, CDR1 is WSHSY and CDR2 is SAAADI. The CDR3 has 14 residues. The DNA for the CDR3 is TGCGCCAGCAGTATACAGGGGCCGACCACTGAAGCTTTCTTT. This gives the protein CASSIQGPTTEAFF.

This clone showed up just once. This sequence joins TRBV6-1 and TRBJ1-4, with no clear D. CDR1 and CDR2 (germline): MNHNS, SASEGT. CDR3 length: 13 residues. The V end lost 5 bases, the J end lost 6 bases, and 10 bases lay between the germline ends. The CDR3 loop reads CASSRTSDEKLFF. The CDR3 DNA reads TGTGCCAGCAGTCGGACTTCTGATGAAAAACTGTTTTTT.

The chain employs TRBV30 and TRBJ1-1, with D possibly being TRBD1 (5 bases). This CDR3 contains 14 residues. From germline, CDR1 is GTSNPN and CDR2 SVGIG (reference sequence). V gave up 0 bases and J gave up 0 bases, with 8 bases separating them. CDR3 residues: CAWSVTAMNTEAFF. DNA of the CDR3: TGTGCCTGGAGTGTGACAGCCATGAACACTGAAGCTTTCTTT.

V usage is TRBV6-6 and J usage is TRBJ1-4; a weak D match, TRBD1 (6 bases). The length of the CDR3 is 15 residues. Germline V gene data show CDR1 as MNHNY and CDR2 as SVGAGI (reference sequence). V was trimmed by 4 bases and J by 7 bases, leaving 16 bases between them. The CDR3 is CASSSPGTQSEKLFF. CDR3 sequence (DNA): TGTGCCAGCAGTTCCCCCGGGACACAAAGTGAAAAACTGTTTTTT.

V usage is TRBV2 and J usage is TRBJ2-7; 10 nucleotides match TRBD1. Germline CDR1 SNHLY, CDR2 FYNNEI. This CDR3 has 14 amino acids. With 2 bases clipped from V and 6 bases from J, the junction kept 4 bases outside the gene matches. The CDR3 sequence: CASSEWGTGAEQYF. The CDR3 region has the DNA TGTGCCAGCAGTGAATGGGGGACAGGGGCCGAGCAGTACTTC.

This chain links TRBV13 with TRBJ1-2, with a possible D match to TRBD1 (5 bases). CDR1 is PRHDT, CDR2 FYEKMQ, per germline (reference sequence). Deletions cut 5 bases from V and 0 bases from J, with 13 bases between. This CDR3 spans 15 amino acids. The DNA of the CDR3 is TGTGCCAGCAGCGACAGATCTAAAGCTAACTATGGCTACACCTTC. Its translation: CASSDRSKANYGYTF.

As to this clone: Mismatch with germline at one junction end may stem from a read error. The gene calls are TRBV30 and TRBJ1-1; D may be TRBD1 (5 bases). The germline CDR1 and CDR2 sequences are GTSNPN and SVGIG (reference sequence). The CDR3 spans 11 residues. Written as DNA, the CDR3 is TGTGCCTGGAGTTTGGGGACTGGAGCTTTCTTT. Translated, it gives CAWSLGTGAFF. Combining the CDR3 with reference TRBV30 and TRBJ1-1 gives the whole variable domain SQTIHQWPATLVQPVGSPLSLECTVEGTSNPNLYWYRQAAGRGLQLLFYSVGIGQISSEVPQNLSASRPQDRQFILSSKKLLLSDSGFYLCAWSLGTGAFFGQGTRLTVV.

The chain combines TRBV5-4 with TRBJ2-2; 10 bases are a match to TRBD2. V was clipped by 0 bases and J by 2 bases; unmatched bases: 7. The germline gives CDR1 SGHNT, CDR2 YYREEE (reference sequence). The CDR3 runs to 18 residues. CDR3 region: CASSLVSSGGLNTGELFF. The CDR3 DNA sequence: TGTGCCAGCAGCTTGGTGTCTAGCGGGGGCCTTAACACCGGGGAGCTGTTTTTT. The entire variable domain, with the rest obtained from reference TRBV5-4 and TRBJ2-2, is as follows: ETGVTQSPTHLIKTRGQQVTLRCSSQSGHNTVSWYQQALGQGPQFIFQYYREEENGRGNFPPRFSGLQFPNYSSELNVNALELDDSALYLCASSLVSSGGLNTGELFFGEGSRLTVL.

The chain carries TRBV19 and TRBJ1-2; 8 bases map to TRBD1. With V trimmed by 5 bases and J by 4 bases, 6 bases remained unmatched. CDR1 and CDR2 (germline): LNHDA, SQIVND (reference sequence). There are 14 residues in the CDR3. CDR3 loop: CASSEDRALYGYTF. In DNA, the CDR3 is TGTGCCAGTAGTGAGGACAGGGCCCTCTATGGCTACACCTTC.

This clone was detected once. The chain recombines TRBV19 with TRBJ1-2; D is unclear. From germline, CDR1 is LNHDA and CDR2 SQIVND (reference sequence). With 5 bases removed from V and 3 bases from J, the gap between germline ends came to 13 bases. The CDR3 sequence is 14 residues long. The CDR3 nucleotides read TGTGCCAGTAGTCAGGCCCTCAGATACTATGGCTACACCTTC. Translation gives CASSQALRYYGYTF. The full variable domain, its missing parts supplied by reference TRBV19 and TRBJ1-2, is DGGITQSPKYLFRKEGQNVTLSCEQNLNHDAMYWYRQDPGQGLRLIYYSQIVNDFQKGDIAEGYSVSREKKESFPLTVTSAQKNPTAFYLCASSQALRYYGYTFGSGTRLTVV.

This chain uses TRBV6-5 with TRBJ1-2; D might be TRBD1 (6 bases). CDR3 size: 14 residues. Trimming left V 7 bases short and J 0 bases short, with 12 bases between. Per the germline V gene, CDR1 is MNHEY and CDR2 is SVGAGI. The CDR3 DNA follows: TGTGCCAGCATAGGCACAGGGACTAACTATGGCTACACCTTC. It codes for CASIGTGTNYGYTF.

This chain connects TRBV7-6 to TRBJ2-3; D not certain. The CDR3 contains 14 residues. Trimming stripped 3 bases from V and 3 bases from J, with 10 bases between. CDR1 is SGHVS and CDR2 is FNYEAQ in the germline V gene. CDR3 loop: CASSFGVGTDTQYF. The CDR3 nucleotides are TGTGCCAGCAGCTTCGGTGTCGGTACAGATACGCAGTATTTT.

This clone was recorded many times. This chain joins TRBV5-4 and TRBJ1-2; D not certain. Trimming removed 2 bases at V and 0 bases at J, with 8 bases between. Germline lookup yields CDR1 SGHNT and CDR2 YYREEE (reference sequence). This CDR3 spans 14 amino acids. In DNA form, the CDR3 reads TGTGCCAGCAGCTTATCAAGCCCTAACTATGGCTACACCTTC. This translates into CASSLSSPNYGYTF. The entire variable domain, with the rest obtained from reference TRBV5-4 and TRBJ1-2, is as follows: ETGVTQSPTHLIKTRGQQVTLRCSSQSGHNTVSWYQQALGQGPQFIFQYYREEENGRGNFPPRFSGLQFPNYSSELNVNALELDDSALYLCASSLSSPNYGYTFGSGTRLTVV.

A remark on this clone: One end of the junction fails to match germline, which may point to a read error. This chain connects TRBV2 to TRBJ2-7; TRBD1 matches at 11 bases. Germline-derived CDR1 and CDR2 are SNHLY and FYNNEI. The CDR3 extends over 14 amino acids. The CDR3 coding sequence is TGTGCCAGCAGTGCGAGGGACAGGGGGTACGAGCAATACTTC. This gives the protein CASSARDRGYEQYF.

V and J are TRBV2 and TRBJ2-2; TRBD1 aligns across 8 bases. Germline assignment: CDR1 SNHLY and CDR2 FYNNEI. This CDR3 is built from 13 residues. V trimming: 8 bases; J trimming: 6 bases; junction bases outside the gene matches: 5. The CDR3 reads CASSADRAGELFF. The CDR3 DNA sequence: TGTGCCAGCTCCGCGGACAGGGCCGGGGAGCTGTTTTTT. The variable domain in full, with the rest retrieved from reference TRBV2 and TRBJ2-2, is EPEVTQTPSHQVTQMGQEVILRCVPISNHLYFYWYRQILGQKVEFLVSFYNNEISEKSEIFDDQFSVERPDGSNFTLKIRSTKLEDSAMYFCASSADRAGELFFGEGSRLTVL.

The rearrangement joins TRBV7-3 to TRBJ2-7, with D possibly being TRBD1 (6 bases). Germline values: CDR1 SGHTA, CDR2 FQGTGA. The CDR3 is made up of 15 amino acids. V lost 0 bases and J 5 bases, leaving 14 bases between the germline ends. The CDR3 bases are TGTGCCAGCAGCTTAACTGGGGGCCCCGCGGACGAGCAGTACTTC. Translated: CASSLTGGPADEQYF.

The V call is TRBV7-9, the J call TRBJ1-4; D not resolved. The CDR3 runs 15 residues. V was cut by 2 bases and J by 1 base, with 8 bases left in between. In germline, CDR1 is SEHNR, CDR2 FQNEAQ (reference sequence). CDR3 DNA: TGTGCCAGCAGCTTATCAGGAGGAACTAATGAAAAACTGTTTTTT. Translating it yields CASSLSGGTNEKLFF.

The chain employs TRBV28 and TRBJ1-3; D gene uncertain. The CDR3 length is 15 residues. Germline V gene sequence: CDR1 MDHEN, CDR2 SYDVKM. Trimming took 7 bases from V and 0 from J, leaving 13 bases between them. As DNA, the CDR3 is TGTGCCAGCACGGCCCGCAGAGGCTCTGGAAACACCATATATTTT. Protein sequence: CASTARRGSGNTIYF. The full variable domain, its missing parts supplied by reference TRBV28 and TRBJ1-3, is DVKVTQSSRYLVKRTGEKVFLECVQDMDHENMFWYRQDPGLGLRLIYFSYDVKMKEKGDIPEGYSVSREKKERFSLILESASTNQTSMYLCASTARRGSGNTIYFGEGSWLTVV.

The chain recombines TRBV5-1 with TRBJ1-1, with D unresolved. Deletions cut 4 bases from V and 1 base from J, with 14 bases between. CDR1 is SGHRS and CDR2 is YFSETQ in the germline V gene. The CDR3 sequence is 15 residues long. CDR3 in DNA: TGCGCCAGCAGCCACTATCCTGACGGGAACACTGAAGCTTTCTTT. It translates to CASSHYPDGNTEAFF. The complete variable domain, with remaining parts taken from reference TRBV5-1 and TRBJ1-1, reads KAGVTQTPRYLIKTRGQQVTLSCSPISGHRSVSWYQQTPGQGLQFLFEYFSETQRNKGNFPGRFSGRQFSNSRSEMNVSTLELGDSALYLCASSHYPDGNTEAFFGQGTRLTVV.

The chain has TRBV5-1 and TRBJ2-7; maybe TRBD2 (6 bases). The germline CDR1 and CDR2 sequences are SGHRS and YFSETQ. The CDR3 contains 17 residues. V shed 2 bases and J shed 4 bases, with 22 bases lying between them. In DNA, the CDR3 is TGCGCCAGCAGCTTCACAACCGGCGGAGGGGCTTATTACGAGCAGTACTTC. Translated, it gives CASSFTTGGGAYYEQYF.

The chain joins TRBV9 to TRBJ2-1; 8 bases agree with TRBD2. This CDR3 region has 15 residues. Germline V gives CDR1 SGDLS, CDR2 YYNGEE. The ends lost 4 bases at V and 10 bases at J; junction bases unmatched: 13. CDR3 nucleotide sequence: TGTGCCAGCAGCCCTCCGGGACTAGGGCTCGGGGAGCAGTTCTTC. It yields the protein CASSPPGLGLGEQFF.

This clone has a handful of counts. J is TRBJ1-1 and V is TRBV4-2, with 7 nucleotides matching TRBD1. This CDR3 has 14 residues. Germline CDR1 reads LGHNA; CDR2 reads YNFKEQ. V lost 4 bases and J lost 6; bases outside the gene matches: 8. The CDR3 here is CASSRDSISPEAFF. The CDR3 coding sequence is TGTGCCAGCAGCCGGGACAGCATCTCGCCTGAAGCTTTCTTT.